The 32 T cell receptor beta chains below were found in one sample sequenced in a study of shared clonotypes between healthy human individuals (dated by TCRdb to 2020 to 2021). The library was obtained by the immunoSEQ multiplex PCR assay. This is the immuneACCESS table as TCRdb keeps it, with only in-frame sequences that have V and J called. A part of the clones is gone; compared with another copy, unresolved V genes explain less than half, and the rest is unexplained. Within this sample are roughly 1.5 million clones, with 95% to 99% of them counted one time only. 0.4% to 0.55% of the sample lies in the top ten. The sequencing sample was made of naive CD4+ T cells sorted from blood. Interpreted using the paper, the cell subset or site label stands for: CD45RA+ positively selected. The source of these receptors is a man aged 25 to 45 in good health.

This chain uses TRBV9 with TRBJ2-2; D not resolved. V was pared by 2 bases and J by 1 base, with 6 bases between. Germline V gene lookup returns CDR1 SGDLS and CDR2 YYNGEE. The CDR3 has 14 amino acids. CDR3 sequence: CASSVMGNTGELFF. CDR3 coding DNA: TGTGCCAGCAGCGTGATGGGGAACACCGGGGAGCTGTTTTTT.

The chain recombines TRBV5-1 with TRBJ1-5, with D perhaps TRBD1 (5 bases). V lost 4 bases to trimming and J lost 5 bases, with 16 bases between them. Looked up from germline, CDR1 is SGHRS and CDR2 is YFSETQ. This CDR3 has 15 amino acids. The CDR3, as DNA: TGCGCCAGCAGCGAAAACCCAGGGAAGGATCAGCCCCAGCATTTT. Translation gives CASSENPGKDQPQHF.

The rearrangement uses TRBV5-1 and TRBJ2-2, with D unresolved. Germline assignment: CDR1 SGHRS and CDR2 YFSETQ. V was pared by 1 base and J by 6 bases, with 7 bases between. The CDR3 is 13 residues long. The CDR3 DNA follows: TGCGCCAGCAGCTTGCTGTCCGCCGGGGAGCTGTTTTTT. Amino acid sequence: CASSLLSAGELFF. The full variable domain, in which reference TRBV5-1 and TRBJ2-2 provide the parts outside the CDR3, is KAGVTQTPRYLIKTRGQQVTLSCSPISGHRSVSWYQQTPGQGLQFLFEYFSETQRNKGNFPGRFSGRQFSNSRSEMNVSTLELGDSALYLCASSLLSAGELFFGEGSRLTVL.

The CDR3 DNA is TGCGCCAGCAGCACCCGACAGGAGCAGTACTTC. This gives the protein CASSTRQEQYF. The gene calls are TRBV4-1 and TRBJ2-7; D perhaps matches TRBD1 (5 bases). The CDR3 length is 11 residues. V shed 5 bases and J shed 7 bases, with 9 bases lying between them. The germline CDR1 and CDR2 sequences are MGHRA and YSYEKL.

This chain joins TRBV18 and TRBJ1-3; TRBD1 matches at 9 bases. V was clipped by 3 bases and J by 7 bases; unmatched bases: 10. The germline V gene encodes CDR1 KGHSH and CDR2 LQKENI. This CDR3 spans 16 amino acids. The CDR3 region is CASSPVQDRGGNTIYF. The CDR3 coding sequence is TGTGCCAGCTCACCCGTTCAGGACAGGGGAGGCAACACCATATATTTT.

The CDR3 nucleotides are TGTGCCAGCAGCTTACGTTCTTGGAGTCTCGGGGAGCTGTTTTTT. Amino acid sequence: CASSLRSWSLGELFF. The rearrangement links TRBV7-2 to TRBJ2-2; no reliable D call. V dropped 2 bases and J dropped 7 bases, with 14 bases sitting between them. The CDR3 runs to 15 residues. CDR1 and CDR2 (germline): SGHTA, FQGNSA. The variable domain in full, with the rest retrieved from reference TRBV7-2 and TRBJ2-2, is GAGVSQSPSNKVTEKGKDVELRCDPISGHTALYWYRQSLGQGLEFLIYFQGNSAPDKSGLPSDRFSAERTGGSVSTLTIQRTQQEDSAVYLCASSLRSWSLGELFFGEGSRLTVL.

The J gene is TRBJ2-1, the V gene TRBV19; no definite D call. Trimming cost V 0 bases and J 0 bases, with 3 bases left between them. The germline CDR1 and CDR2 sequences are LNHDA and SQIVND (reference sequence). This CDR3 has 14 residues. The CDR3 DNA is TGTGCCAGTAGTATAGAACTCTCCTACAATGAGCAGTTCTTC. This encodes CASSIELSYNEQFF.

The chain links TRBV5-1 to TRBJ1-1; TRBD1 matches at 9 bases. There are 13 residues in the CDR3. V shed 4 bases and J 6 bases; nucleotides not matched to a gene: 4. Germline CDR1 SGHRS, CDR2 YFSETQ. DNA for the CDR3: TGCGCCAGCAGCCCGGGACAGGGTCCTGAAGCTTTCTTT. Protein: CASSPGQGPEAFF.

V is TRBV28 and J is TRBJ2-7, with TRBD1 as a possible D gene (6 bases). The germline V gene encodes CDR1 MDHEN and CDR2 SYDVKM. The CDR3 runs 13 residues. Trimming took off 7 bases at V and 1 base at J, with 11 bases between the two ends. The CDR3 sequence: CASIGQPSYEQYF. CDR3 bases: TGTGCCAGCATAGGACAGCCATCCTACGAGCAGTACTTC. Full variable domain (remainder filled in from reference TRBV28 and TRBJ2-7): DVKVTQSSRYLVKRTGEKVFLECVQDMDHENMFWYRQDPGLGLRLIYFSYDVKMKEKGDIPEGYSVSREKKERFSLILESASTNQTSMYLCASIGQPSYEQYFGPGTRLTVT.

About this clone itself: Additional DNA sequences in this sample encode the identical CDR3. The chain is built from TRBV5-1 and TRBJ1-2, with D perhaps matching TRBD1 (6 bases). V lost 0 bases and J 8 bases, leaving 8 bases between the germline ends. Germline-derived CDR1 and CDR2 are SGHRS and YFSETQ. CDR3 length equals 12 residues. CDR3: CASSLDGTGYTF. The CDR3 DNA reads TGCGCCAGCAGCTTGGATGGGACAGGCTACACCTTC.

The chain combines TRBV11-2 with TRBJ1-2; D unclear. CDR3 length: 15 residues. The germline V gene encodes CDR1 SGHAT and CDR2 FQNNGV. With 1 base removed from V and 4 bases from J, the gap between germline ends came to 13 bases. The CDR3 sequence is CASSLGAGLAYGYTF. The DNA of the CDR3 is TGTGCCAGCAGCTTAGGTGCTGGGCTGGCCTATGGCTACACCTTC.

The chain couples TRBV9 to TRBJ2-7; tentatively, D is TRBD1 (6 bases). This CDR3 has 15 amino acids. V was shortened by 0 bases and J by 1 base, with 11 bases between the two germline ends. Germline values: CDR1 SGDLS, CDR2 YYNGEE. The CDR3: CASSVATGMSYEQYF. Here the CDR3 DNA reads TGTGCCAGCAGCGTAGCTACAGGGATGTCCTACGAGCAGTACTTC.

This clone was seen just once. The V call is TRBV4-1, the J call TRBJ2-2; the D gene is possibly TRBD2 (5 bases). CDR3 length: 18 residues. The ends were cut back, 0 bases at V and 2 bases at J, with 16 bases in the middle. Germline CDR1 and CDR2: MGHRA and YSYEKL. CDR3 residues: CASSQEGSRAANTGELFF. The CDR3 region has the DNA TGCGCCAGCAGCCAAGAAGGGTCGAGGGCAGCTAACACCGGGGAGCTGTTTTTT.

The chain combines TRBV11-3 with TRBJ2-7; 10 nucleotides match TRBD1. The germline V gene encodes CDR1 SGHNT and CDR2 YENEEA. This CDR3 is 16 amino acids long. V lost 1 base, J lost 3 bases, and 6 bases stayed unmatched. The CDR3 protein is CASSLGQGALGYEQYF. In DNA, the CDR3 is TGTGCCAGCAGCTTAGGACAGGGGGCGCTTGGCTACGAGCAGTACTTC. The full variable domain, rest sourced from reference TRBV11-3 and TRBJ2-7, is EAGVVQSPRYKIIEKKQPVAFWCNPISGHNTLYWYLQNLGQGPELLIRYENEEAVDDSQLPKDRFSAERLKGVDSTLKIQPAELGDSAVYLCASSLGQGALGYEQYFGPGTRLTVT.

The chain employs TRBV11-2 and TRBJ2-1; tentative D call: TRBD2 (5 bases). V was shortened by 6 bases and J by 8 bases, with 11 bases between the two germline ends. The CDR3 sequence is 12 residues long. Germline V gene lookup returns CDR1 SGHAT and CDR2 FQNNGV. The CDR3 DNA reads TGTGCCAGCAGAATCGGGGTGTATGAGCAGTTCTTC. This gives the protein CASRIGVYEQFF.

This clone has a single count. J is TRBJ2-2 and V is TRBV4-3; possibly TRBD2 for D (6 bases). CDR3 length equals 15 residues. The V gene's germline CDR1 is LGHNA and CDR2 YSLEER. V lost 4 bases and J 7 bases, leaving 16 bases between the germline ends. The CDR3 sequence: CASSPQRRAGGELFF. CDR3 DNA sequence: TGCGCCAGCAGCCCCCAGAGGAGGGCGGGCGGGGAGCTGTTTTTT.

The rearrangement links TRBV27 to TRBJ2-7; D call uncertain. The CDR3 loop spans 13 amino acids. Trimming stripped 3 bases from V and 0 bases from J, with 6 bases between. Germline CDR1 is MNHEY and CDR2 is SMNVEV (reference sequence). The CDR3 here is CASSLTSSYEQYF. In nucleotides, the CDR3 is TGTGCCAGCAGTTTGACCAGCTCCTACGAGCAGTACTTC.

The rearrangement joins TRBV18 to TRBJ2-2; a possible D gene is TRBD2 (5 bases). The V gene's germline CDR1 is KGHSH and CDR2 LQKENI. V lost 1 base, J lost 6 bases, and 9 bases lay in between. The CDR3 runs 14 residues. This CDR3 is CASSPRADSGELFF. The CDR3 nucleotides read TGTGCCAGCTCACCACGGGCGGACTCCGGGGAGCTGTTTTTT.

CDR3 DNA: TGTGCCAGCTCACTAGGACTAGCTCCCGTAGACGAGCAGTACTTC. Residues: CASSLGLAPVDEQYF. The chain combines TRBV18 with TRBJ2-7; TRBD2 agrees at 8 bases. The CDR3 totals 15 residues. Trimming took 4 bases from V and 5 from J; bases not matched to a gene: 10. The germline gives CDR1 KGHSH, CDR2 LQKENI.

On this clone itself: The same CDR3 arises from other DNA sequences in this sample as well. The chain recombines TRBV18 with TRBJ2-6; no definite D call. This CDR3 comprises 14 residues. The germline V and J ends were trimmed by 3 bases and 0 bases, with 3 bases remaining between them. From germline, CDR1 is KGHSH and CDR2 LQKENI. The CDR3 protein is CASSPSSGANVLTF. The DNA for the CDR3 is TGTGCCAGCTCACCTTCCTCTGGGGCCAACGTCCTGACTTTC.

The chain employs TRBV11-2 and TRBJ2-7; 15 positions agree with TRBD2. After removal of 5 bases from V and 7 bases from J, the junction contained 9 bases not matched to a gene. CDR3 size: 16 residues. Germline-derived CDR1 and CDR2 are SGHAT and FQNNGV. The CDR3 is CASSQRTSGRVREQYF. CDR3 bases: TGTGCCAGCAGCCAACGGACTAGCGGGAGGGTGAGAGAGCAGTACTTC.

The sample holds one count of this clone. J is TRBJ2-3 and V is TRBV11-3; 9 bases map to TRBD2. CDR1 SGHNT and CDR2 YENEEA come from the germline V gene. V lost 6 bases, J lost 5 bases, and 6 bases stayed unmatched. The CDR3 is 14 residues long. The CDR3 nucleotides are TGTGCCAGCAGGGCTAGCGGGGCGGTAGATACGCAGTATTTT. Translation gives CASRASGAVDTQYF.

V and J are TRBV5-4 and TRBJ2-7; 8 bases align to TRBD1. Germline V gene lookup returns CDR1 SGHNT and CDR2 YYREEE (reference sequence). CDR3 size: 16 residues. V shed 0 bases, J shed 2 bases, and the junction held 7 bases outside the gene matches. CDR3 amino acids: CASSLEMGQAPYEQYF. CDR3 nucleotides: TGTGCCAGCAGCTTGGAAATGGGACAGGCGCCCTACGAGCAGTACTTC.

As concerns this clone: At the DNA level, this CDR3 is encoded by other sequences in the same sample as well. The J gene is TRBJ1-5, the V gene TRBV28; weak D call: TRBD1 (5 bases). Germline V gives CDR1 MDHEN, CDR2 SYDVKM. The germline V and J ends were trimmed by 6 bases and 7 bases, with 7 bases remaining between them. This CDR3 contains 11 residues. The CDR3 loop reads CASSGGQPQHF. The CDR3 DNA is TGTGCCAGCAGCGGGGGACAGCCCCAGCATTTT.

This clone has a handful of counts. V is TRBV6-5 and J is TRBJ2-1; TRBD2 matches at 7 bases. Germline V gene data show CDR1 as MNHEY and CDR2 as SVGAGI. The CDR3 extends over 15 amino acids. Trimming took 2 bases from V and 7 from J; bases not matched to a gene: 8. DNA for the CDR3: TGTGCCAGCAGTTACGGAAGCGGGAACTGGAATGAGCAGTTCTTC. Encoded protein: CASSYGSGNWNEQFF.

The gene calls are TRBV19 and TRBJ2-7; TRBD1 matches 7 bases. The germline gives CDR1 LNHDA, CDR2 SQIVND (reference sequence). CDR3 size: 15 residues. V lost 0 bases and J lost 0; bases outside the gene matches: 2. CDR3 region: CASSIETGSSYEQYF. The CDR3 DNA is TGTGCCAGTAGTATAGAGACAGGGAGCTCCTACGAGCAGTACTTC.

The chain's CDR3 is CASRSAGETQYF. The CDR3 nucleotides read TGTGCCAGCAGGAGCGCGGGAGAGACCCAGTACTTC. This chain links TRBV14 with TRBJ2-5, with a tentative D call TRBD2 (5 bases). CDR3 length equals 12 residues. Trimming cost V 6 bases and J 4 bases, with 9 bases left between them. The germline CDR1 and CDR2 sequences are SGHDN and FVKESK.

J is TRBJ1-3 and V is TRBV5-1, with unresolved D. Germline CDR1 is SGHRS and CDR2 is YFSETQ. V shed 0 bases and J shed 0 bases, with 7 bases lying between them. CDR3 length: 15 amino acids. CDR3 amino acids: CASSLGHSSGNTIYF. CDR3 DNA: TGCGCCAGCAGCTTGGGACACAGCTCTGGAAACACCATATATTTT.

The CDR3 protein is CASSLPPSGRGTGELFF. The CDR3 nucleotides read TGTGCCAGCAGCCTACCCCCTAGCGGGAGAGGCACCGGGGAGCTGTTTTTT. The V call is TRBV11-2, the J call TRBJ2-2, with 10 bases lining up with TRBD2. This CDR3 region has 17 residues. Germline V CDR1 and CDR2: SGHAT, FQNNGV. Trimming at V came to 5 bases and at J to 4 bases, leaving 10 bases not matched to a gene.

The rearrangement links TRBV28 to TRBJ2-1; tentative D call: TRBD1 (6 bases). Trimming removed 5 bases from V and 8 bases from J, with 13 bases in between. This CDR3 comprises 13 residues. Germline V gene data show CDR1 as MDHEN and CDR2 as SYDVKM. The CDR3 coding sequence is TGTGCCAGCAGTCTCCAGGGGCGCCATGAGCAGTTCTTC. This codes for CASSLQGRHEQFF.

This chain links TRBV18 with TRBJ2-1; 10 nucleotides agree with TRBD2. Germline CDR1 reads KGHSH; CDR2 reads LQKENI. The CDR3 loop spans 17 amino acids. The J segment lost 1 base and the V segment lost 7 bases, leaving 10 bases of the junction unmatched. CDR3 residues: CASLILPSGGSYNEQFF. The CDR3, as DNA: TGTGCCAGCTTGATTCTTCCTAGCGGGGGATCCTACAATGAGCAGTTCTTC.

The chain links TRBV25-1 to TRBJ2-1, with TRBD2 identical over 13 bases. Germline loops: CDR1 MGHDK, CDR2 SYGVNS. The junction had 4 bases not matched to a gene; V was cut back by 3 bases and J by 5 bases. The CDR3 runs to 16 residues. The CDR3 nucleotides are TGTGCCAGCAGTGATCGAGGACTAGCGGGGGACAATGAGCAGTTCTTC. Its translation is CASSDRGLAGDNEQFF.